The 3 T cell receptor beta chains given below trace back to one sample, sequenced in a study of blood T cell repertoires in COVID-19. The table came from immunoSEQ multiplex PCR; TCRdb's copy has only in-frame clones and leaves some out. The sample includes roughly 170,000 clones, 75% to 80% of them seen just once. The material sequenced was peripheral blood. The receptors were gathered from a woman in her 70s with acute or convalescent COVID-19.

The chain has TRBV4-1 and TRBJ2-1, with TRBD1 matching 7 bases. The CDR3 spans 14 residues. The ends lost 0 bases at V and 15 bases at J; junction bases unmatched: 11. Germline assignment: CDR1 MGHRA and CDR2 YSYEKL. CDR3 loop: CASSQEGQSPASFF. The CDR3 DNA reads as TGCGCCAGCAGCCAAGAGGGACAGAGCCCAGCTTCGTTCTTC.

This sequence joins TRBV19 and TRBJ1-1; D perhaps matches TRBD1 (5 bases). Germline V CDR1 and CDR2: LNHDA, SQIVND (reference sequence). Trimming shortened V by 5 bases and J by 3 bases, and 10 bases separated the two germline ends. This CDR3 contains 13 residues. Here the CDR3 DNA reads TGTGCCAGTAGTTTCGGCAGGGACACTGAAGCTTTCTTT. It translates to CASSFGRDTEAFF.

This chain connects TRBV7-9 to TRBJ1-1; TRBD1 might be the D (6 bases). The CDR3 loop spans 14 amino acids. Germline V gene sequence: CDR1 SEHNR, CDR2 FQNEAQ (reference sequence). V lost 6 bases to trimming and J lost 3 bases, with 14 bases between them. The CDR3 nucleotides are TGTGCCAGCAGTCCTAGGGGGACACACACTGAAGCTTTCTTT. It encodes CASSPRGTHTEAFF.